The clone carrying this T cell receptor (beta chain) has a count of ten or more. From RNA transcripts, TCR beta CDR3 regions were amplified. First-round RT-PCR targeting the TCR CDR3 was performed with the HTBI primer set. One entry per CDR3 protein results from TCRdb running MiXCR on the multiplex PCR reads. The sample contains hundreds of thousands of distinct CDR3 sequences, 16% of which appear only once. The J segment lost 5 bases and the V segment lost 6 bases, leaving 9 bases of the junction unmatched. The CDR3 is made up of 15 amino acids. Germline V gene sequence: CDR1 SGHAT, CDR2 FQNNGV. The data belong to a study of T cells in Graves' hyperthyroidism and ophthalmopathy.

The receptor was isolated from a woman aged 18-30 years with Graves' hyperthyroidism. The genes are TRBV11-2 and TRBJ2-1; 8 nucleotides line up with TRBD2. Source material: blood. The CDR3 region is CASRRAGEKDNEQFF. The CDR3, as DNA: TGTGCCAGCAGGAGAGCGGGGGAGAAGGACAATGAGCAGTTCTTC.